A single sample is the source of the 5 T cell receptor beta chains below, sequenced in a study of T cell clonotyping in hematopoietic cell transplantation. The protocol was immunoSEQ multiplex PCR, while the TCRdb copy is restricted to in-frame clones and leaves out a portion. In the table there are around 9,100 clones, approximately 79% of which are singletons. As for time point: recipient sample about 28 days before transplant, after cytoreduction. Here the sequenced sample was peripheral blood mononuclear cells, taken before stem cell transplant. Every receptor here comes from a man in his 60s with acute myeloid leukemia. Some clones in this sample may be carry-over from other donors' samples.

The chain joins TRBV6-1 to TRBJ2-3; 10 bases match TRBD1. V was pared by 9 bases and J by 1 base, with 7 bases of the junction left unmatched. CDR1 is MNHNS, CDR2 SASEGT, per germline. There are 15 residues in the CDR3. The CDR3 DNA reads TGTGCCAGTATCCTGGGACAGGGGCGCACAGATACGCAGTATTTT. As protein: CASILGQGRTDTQYF.

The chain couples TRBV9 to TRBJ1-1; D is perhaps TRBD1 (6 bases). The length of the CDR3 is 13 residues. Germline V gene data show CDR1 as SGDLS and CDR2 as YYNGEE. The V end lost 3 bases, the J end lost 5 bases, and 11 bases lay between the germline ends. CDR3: CASSAGDRTEAFF. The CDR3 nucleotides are TGTGCCAGCAGCGCAGGGGATAGGACTGAAGCTTTCTTT. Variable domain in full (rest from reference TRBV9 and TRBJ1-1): DSGVTQTPKHLITATGQRVTLRCSPRSGDLSVYWYQQSLDQGLQFLIQYYNGEERAKGNILERFSAQQFPDLHSELNLSSLELGDSALYFCASSAGDRTEAFFGQGTRLTVV.

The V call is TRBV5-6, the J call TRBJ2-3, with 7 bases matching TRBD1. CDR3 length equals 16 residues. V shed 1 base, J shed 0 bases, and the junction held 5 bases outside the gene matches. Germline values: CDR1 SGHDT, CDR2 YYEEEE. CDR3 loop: CASSLRGRGSTDTQYF. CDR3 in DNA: TGTGCCAGCAGCTTGCGGGGCAGGGGGAGCACAGATACGCAGTATTTT.

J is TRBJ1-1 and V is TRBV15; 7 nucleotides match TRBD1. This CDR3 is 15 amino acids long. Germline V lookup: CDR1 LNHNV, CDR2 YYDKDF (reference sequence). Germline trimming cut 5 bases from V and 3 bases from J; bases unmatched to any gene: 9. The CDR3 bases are TGTGCCACCAGCCATAGAAGACAGGGCGACACTGAAGCTTTCTTT. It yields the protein CATSHRRQGDTEAFF.

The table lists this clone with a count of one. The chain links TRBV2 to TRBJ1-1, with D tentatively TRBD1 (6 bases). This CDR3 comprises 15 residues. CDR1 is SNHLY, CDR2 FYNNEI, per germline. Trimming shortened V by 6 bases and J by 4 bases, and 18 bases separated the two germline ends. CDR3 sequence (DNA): TGTGCCAGCAGGGACCTTTTACAGGGCCGCACTGAAGCTTTCTTT. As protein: CASRDLLQGRTEAFF.